This T cell receptor (beta chain) is from a study of T cell repertoires in cytomegalovirus infection. CDR1 and CDR2 from the germline V gene are MDHEN and SYDVKM. The CDR3 extends over 18 amino acids. V dropped 1 base and J dropped 6 bases, with 22 bases sitting between them. As concerns this clonotype: Its cognate antigen is unknown.

TCRdb redid the calling of the reads with MiXCR, one entry per CDR3 protein. This sample has about 69,000 distinct CDR3 sequences, with about 29% found just once. This chain joins TRBV28 and TRBJ2-1; D may match TRBD1 or TRBD2 (6 bases each). The clonotype comes from a human donor in good health (CMV status not recorded). Some clones in this sample may be carry-over from other donors' samples. The sequencing used CD8+ T cells from cultured PBMCs, collected from culture after CMV antigen stimulation. The CDR3 spells CASSLYLSSGASGNEQFF. CDR3 nucleotides: TGTGCCAGCAGTTTATATTTGTCGTCGGGGGCTTCGGGCAATGAGCAGTTCTTC.